This T cell receptor beta chain was retrieved from a study of T cells in Graves' hyperthyroidism and ophthalmopathy. With a duration under 2 months, the hyperthyroidism was newly diagnosed in patients aged 18 to 65. Amplified TCR beta CDR3 regions came from RNA transcripts. The TCR CDR3 first-round RT-PCR relied on the HTBI primer set. TCRdb used MiXCR to reprocess the multiplex PCR reads, holding one entry per CDR3 protein. Among fewer than 350,000 distinct CDR3 sequences, approximately 16% were seen once, and the ten largest hold around 31%. This clonotype was seen at least ten times. The sample consisted of blood. The source is a woman between 45 and 60 years old with Graves' hyperthyroidism that later progressed to Graves' ophthalmopathy.

This chain's CDR3 is CAWSPGTGRIYEQYF. CDR3 sequence (DNA): TGTGCCTGGAGTCCGGGTACAGGCAGGATATACGAGCAGTACTTC. This chain uses TRBV30 with TRBJ2-7; TRBD1 might be the D (5 bases). Deletions cut 2 bases from V and 4 bases from J, with 18 bases between. The CDR3 has 15 amino acids. Germline CDR1 and CDR2: GTSNPN and SVGIG (reference sequence).